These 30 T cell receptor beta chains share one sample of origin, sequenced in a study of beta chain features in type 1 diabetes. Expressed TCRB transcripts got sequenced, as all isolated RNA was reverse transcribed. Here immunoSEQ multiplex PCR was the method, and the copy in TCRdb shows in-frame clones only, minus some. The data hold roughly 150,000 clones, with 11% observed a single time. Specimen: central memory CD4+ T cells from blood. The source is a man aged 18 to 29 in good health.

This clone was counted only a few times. In DNA, the CDR3 is TGTGCCAGCAGCTTAGATCGCGGGAGCAATCAGCCCCAGCATTTT. Its translation is CASSLDRGSNQPQHF. The chain recombines TRBV11-2 with TRBJ1-5, with D unclear. Germline V gene sequence: CDR1 SGHAT, CDR2 FQNNGV. V gave up 0 bases and J gave up 1 base, with 7 bases separating them. This CDR3 contains 15 residues.

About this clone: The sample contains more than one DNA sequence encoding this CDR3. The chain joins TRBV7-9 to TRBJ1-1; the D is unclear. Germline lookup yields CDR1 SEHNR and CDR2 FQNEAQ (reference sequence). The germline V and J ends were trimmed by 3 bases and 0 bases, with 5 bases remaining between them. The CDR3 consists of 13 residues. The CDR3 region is CASSFGMNTEAFF. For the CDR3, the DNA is TGTGCCAGCAGCTTTGGGATGAACACTGAAGCTTTCTTT.

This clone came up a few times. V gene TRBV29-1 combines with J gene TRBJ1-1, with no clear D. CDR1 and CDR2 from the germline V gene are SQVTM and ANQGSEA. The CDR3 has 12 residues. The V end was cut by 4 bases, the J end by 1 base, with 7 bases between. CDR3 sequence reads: CSVVPANTEAFF. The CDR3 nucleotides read TGCAGCGTTGTCCCCGCGAACACTGAAGCTTTCTTT.

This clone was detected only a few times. In DNA form, the CDR3 reads TGCGCCAGCAGCTTCGGATCCGGCGAGACCCAGTACTTC. Translated, it gives CASSFGSGETQYF. This chain links TRBV5-1 with TRBJ2-5; D is undetermined. Germline CDR1 SGHRS, CDR2 YFSETQ. The CDR3 is made up of 13 amino acids. V dropped 2 bases and J dropped 5 bases, with 10 bases sitting between them.

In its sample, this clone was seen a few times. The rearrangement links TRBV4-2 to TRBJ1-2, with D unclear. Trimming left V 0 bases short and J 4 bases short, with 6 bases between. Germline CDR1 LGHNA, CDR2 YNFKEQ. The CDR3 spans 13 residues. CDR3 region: CASSQDGSYGYTF. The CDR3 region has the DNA TGTGCCAGCAGCCAAGACGGATCCTATGGCTACACCTTC.

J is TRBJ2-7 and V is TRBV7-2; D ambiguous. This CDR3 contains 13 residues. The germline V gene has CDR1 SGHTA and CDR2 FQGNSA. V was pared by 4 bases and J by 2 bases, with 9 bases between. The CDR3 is CASSSSATYEQYF. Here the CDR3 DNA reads TGTGCCAGCAGCTCGTCCGCGACCTACGAGCAGTACTTC.

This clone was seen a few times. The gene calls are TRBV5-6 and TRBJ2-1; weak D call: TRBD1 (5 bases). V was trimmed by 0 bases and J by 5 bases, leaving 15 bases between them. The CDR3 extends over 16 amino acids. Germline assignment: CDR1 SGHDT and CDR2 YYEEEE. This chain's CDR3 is CASSLDISGHHNEQFF. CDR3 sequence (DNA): TGTGCCAGCAGCTTGGACATCTCCGGACACCACAATGAGCAGTTCTTC.

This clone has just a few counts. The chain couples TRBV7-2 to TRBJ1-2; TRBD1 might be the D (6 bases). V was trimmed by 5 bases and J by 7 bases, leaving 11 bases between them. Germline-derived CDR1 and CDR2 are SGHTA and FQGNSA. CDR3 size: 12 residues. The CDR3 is CASSQRGGGYTF. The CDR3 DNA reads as TGTGCCAGCAGCCAGAGGGGGGGTGGCTACACCTTC.

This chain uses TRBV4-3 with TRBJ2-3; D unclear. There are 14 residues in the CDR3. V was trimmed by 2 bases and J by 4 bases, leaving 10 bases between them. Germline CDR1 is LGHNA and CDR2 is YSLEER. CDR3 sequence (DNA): TGCGCCAGCAGCCAATTTTCCGAGGCAGATACGCAGTATTTT. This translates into CASSQFSEADTQYF.

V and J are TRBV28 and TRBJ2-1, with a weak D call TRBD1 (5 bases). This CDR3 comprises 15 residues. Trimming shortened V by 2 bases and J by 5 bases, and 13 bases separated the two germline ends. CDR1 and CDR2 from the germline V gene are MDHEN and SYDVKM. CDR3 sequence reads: CASSLIGVGNNEQFF. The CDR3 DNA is TGTGCCAGCAGTTTAATAGGGGTCGGAAACAATGAGCAGTTCTTC.

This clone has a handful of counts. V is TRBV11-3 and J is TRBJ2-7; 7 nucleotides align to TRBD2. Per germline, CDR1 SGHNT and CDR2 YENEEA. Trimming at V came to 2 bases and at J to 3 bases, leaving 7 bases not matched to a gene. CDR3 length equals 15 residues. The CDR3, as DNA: TGTGCCAGCAGCTTACAAGCGGGAAGTTACTACGAGCAGTACTTC. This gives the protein CASSLQAGSYYEQYF.

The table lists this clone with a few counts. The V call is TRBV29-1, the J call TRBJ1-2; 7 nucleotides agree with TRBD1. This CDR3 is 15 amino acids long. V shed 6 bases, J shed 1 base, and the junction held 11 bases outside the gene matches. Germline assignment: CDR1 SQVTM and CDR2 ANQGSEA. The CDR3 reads CSVRRAGGVNYGYTF. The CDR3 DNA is TGCAGCGTGCGACGCGCAGGGGGGGTTAACTATGGCTACACCTTC.

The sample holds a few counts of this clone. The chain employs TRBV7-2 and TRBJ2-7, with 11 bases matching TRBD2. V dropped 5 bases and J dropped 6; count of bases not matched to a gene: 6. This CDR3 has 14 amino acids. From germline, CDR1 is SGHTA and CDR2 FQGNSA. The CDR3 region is CASSLTSGRGEQYF. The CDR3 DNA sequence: TGTGCCAGCAGCCTAACTAGCGGGAGAGGCGAGCAGTACTTC. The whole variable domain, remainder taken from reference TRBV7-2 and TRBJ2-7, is GAGVSQSPSNKVTEKGKDVELRCDPISGHTALYWYRQSLGQGLEFLIYFQGNSAPDKSGLPSDRFSAERTGGSVSTLTIQRTQQEDSAVYLCASSLTSGRGEQYFGPGTRLTVT.

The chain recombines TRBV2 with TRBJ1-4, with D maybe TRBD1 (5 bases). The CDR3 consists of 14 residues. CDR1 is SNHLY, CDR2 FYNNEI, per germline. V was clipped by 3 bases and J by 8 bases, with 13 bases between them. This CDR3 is CASSDRAVREKLFF. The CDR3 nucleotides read TGTGCCAGCAGTGACAGGGCTGTAAGGGAAAAACTGTTTTTT.

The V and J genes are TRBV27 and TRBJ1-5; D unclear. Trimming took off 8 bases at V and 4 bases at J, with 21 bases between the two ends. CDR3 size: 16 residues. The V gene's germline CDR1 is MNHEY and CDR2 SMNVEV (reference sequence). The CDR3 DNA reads TGTGCCAGCGGCCAAAGTGACACCACCTTAAATCAGCCCCAGCATTTT. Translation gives CASGQSDTTLNQPQHF.

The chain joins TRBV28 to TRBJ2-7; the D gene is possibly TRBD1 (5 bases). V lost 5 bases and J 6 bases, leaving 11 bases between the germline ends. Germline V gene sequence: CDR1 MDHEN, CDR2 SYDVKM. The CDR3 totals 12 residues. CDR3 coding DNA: TGTGCCAGCAGTGGCAGGGTGGGCGAGCAGTACTTC. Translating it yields CASSGRVGEQYF.

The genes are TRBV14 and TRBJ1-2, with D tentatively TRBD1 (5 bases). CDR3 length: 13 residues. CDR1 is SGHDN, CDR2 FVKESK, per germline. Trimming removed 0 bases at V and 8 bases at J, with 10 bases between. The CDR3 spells CASSQDRSGGYTF. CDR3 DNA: TGTGCCAGCAGCCAAGATCGGTCAGGGGGCTACACCTTC.

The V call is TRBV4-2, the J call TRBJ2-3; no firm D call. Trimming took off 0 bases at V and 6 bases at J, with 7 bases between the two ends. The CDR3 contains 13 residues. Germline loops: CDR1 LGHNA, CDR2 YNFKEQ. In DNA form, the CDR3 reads TGTGCCAGCAGCCAAGATATTGGGGATACGCAGTATTTT. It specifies CASSQDIGDTQYF.

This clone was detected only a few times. CDR3 sequence (DNA): TGTGCCAGCAGTTTACTGGGACAGGGTTCACAGCCCCAGCATTTT. Encoded protein: CASSLLGQGSQPQHF. The gene calls are TRBV28 and TRBJ1-5, with TRBD1 matching 9 bases. Germline V gene lookup returns CDR1 MDHEN and CDR2 SYDVKM. V dropped 2 bases and J dropped 7; count of bases not matched to a gene: 6. The CDR3 runs to 15 residues.

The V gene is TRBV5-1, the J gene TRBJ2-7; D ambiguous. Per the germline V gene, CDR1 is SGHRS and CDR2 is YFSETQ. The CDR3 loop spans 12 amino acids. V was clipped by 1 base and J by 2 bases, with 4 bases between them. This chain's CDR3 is CASSLWPYEQYF. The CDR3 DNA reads TGCGCCAGCAGCTTGTGGCCCTACGAGCAGTACTTC.

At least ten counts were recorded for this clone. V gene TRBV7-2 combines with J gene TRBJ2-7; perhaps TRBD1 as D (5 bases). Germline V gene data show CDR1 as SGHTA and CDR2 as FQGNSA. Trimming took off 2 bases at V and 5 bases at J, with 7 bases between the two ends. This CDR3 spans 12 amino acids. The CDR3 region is CASSLQGDEQYF. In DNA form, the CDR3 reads TGTGCCAGCAGCTTACAGGGCGACGAGCAGTACTTC.

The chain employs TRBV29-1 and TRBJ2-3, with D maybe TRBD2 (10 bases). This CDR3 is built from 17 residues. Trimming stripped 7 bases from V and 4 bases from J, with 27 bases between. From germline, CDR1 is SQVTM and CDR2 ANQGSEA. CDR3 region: CSAPGQGSSGRPDTQYF. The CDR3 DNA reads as TGCAGCGCGCCGGGACAGGGAAGTAGCGGGAGGCCAGATACGCAGTATTTT.

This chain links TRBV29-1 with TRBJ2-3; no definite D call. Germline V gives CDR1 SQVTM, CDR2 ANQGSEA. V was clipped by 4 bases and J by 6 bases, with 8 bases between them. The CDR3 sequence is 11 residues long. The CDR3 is CSVAVQDTQYF. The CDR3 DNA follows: TGCAGCGTTGCAGTACAGGATACGCAGTATTTT.

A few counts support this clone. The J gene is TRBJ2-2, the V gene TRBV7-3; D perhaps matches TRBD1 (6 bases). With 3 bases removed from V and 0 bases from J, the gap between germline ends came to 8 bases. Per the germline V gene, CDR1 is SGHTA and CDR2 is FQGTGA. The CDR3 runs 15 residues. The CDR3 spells CASSFTGTNTGELFF. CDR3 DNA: TGTGCCAGCAGCTTCACAGGGACGAACACCGGGGAGCTGTTTTTT.

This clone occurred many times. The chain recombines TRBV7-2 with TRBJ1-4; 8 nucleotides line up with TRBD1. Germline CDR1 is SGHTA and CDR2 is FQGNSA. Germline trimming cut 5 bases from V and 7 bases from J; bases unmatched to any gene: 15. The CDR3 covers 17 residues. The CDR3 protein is CASSQRLPGQGGEKLFF. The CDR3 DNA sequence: TGTGCCAGCAGCCAACGCCTGCCTGGACAGGGAGGTGAAAAACTGTTTTTT.

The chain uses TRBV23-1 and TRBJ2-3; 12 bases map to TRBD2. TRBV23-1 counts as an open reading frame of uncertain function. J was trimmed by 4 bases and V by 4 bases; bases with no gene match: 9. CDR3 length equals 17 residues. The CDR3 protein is CASSPRLAGDPADTQYF. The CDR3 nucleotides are TGCGCCAGCAGTCCCAGACTAGCGGGAGACCCAGCAGATACGCAGTATTTT.

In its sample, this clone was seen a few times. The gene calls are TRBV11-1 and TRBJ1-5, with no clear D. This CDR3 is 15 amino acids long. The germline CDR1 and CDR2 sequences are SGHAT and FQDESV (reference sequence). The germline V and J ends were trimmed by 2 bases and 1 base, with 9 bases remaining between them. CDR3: CASSLSANSNQPQHF. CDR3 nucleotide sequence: TGTGCCAGCAGCTTATCGGCGAACAGCAATCAGCCCCAGCATTTT.

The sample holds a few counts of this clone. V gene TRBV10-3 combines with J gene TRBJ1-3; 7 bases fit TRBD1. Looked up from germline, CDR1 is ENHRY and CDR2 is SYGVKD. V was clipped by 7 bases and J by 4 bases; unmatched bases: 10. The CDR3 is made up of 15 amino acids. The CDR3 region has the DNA TGTGCCATCACCACCGACAGGGTTGGGGGAAACACCATATATTTT. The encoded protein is CAITTDRVGGNTIYF.

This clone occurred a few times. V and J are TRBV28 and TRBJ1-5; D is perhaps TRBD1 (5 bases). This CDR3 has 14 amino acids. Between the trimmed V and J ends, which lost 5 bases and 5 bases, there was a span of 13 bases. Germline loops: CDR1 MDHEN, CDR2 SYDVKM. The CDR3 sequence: CASSPIGGDQPQHF. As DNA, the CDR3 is TGTGCCAGCAGTCCCATCGGGGGGGATCAGCCCCAGCATTTT.

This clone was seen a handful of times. The CDR3 DNA reads as TGCGCCAGCGGACTCATGGGGAAGCAAACTGAAGCTTTCTTT. It codes for CASGLMGKQTEAFF. The chain uses TRBV4-1 and TRBJ1-1; D is undetermined. CDR1 and CDR2 (germline): MGHRA, YSYEKL. The CDR3 is 14 amino acids. V gave up 8 bases and J gave up 5 bases, with 18 bases separating them.